This paragraph covers one T cell receptor beta chain sequence. Its antigen remains unidentified. The sample belongs to a study of cytomegalovirus exposure and HLA in healthy donors. Broader study findings: Later analysis showed TCR association rates varying by HLA locus, highest for DRB1 and lowest for HLA-C. A missense variant in DCLRE1C was later tied to TCR beta V- and J-gene trimming. Among the CMV-associated chains, a few were confirmed in vitro as specific for CMV antigens.

Primers included in the PCR were 60 Vbeta and 13 Jbeta primers. Generated by immunoSEQ multiplex PCR, the TCRdb table keeps only in-frame clones and is missing some. This sample has approximately 100,000 clones, with 75% found just once. Germline V lookup: CDR1 SNHLY, CDR2 FYNNEI. The CDR3 runs 14 residues. V shed 6 bases and J 7 bases; nucleotides not matched to a gene: 9. This chain connects TRBV2 to TRBJ2-7; 10 positions agree with TRBD2. This receptor was obtained from a man aged 50-59 years in good health and CMV-seronegative. The material sequenced was PBMCs. The CDR3 loop reads CASSERGGLWEQYF. Here the CDR3 DNA reads TGTGCCAGCAGCGAGCGGGGGGGCCTTTGGGAGCAGTACTTC.